This TCR beta chain was documented in a study of neurological immune-mediated disorders. Sequencing runs each yielded over 160 million TCR-beta sequences from 15-18 subjects. TCRdb re-called the 5' RACE reads through MiXCR, storing one row per CDR3 protein. This repertoire shows tens of thousands of distinct CDR3 sequences, under 6.5% found once; its top ten account for 0.45% to 0.6%. In Maryland, USA, blood bank volunteers were the healthy controls. Input was around 1 million sorted T cells, either CD4+ or CD8+. Only a few counts were recorded for this clonotype. Its antigen remains unidentified. Unmatched junction bases numbered 6, after V lost 0 bases and J lost 7 bases. Per the germline V gene, CDR1 is SGDLS and CDR2 is YYNGEE. The CDR3 extends over 16 amino acids. Study-wide results and limits: HTLV-1-associated myelopathy had the most TCR clonal expansion, and multiple sclerosis had the least, less than healthy controls.

The chain has TRBV9 and TRBJ2-2; TRBD2 matches at 10 bases. The clonotype comes from a woman aged 40 to 49 in good health. Sequencing input: CD4+ T cells from blood. CDR3 nucleotide sequence: TGTGCCAGCAGCGTAGGCCTAGCGGGAGCGTTCGGGGAGCTGTTTTTT. Translating it yields CASSVGLAGAFGELFF.